These 20 T cell receptor beta chains came from one sample sequenced in a study of beta chain features in type 1 diabetes. For these TCRs, the target antigens are not known. Study-level findings and limits: Shortening of TCRB CDR3s, moderate but significant, appeared in all four CD4+ subsets of Type 1 diabetes patients.

Expressed TCRB transcripts were sequenced after all isolated RNA was converted to cDNA. Clones were sequenced by immunoSEQ multiplex PCR, and TCRdb holds only the in-frame ones, with some missing. The sample has 150,000 to 200,000 clones, 6.5% to 10% seen once. The source material was central memory CD4+ T cells from blood. The receptors stem from a woman between 18 and 29 years old with type 1 diabetes.

A few counts support this clone. The chain links TRBV28 to TRBJ2-7; possible D gene TRBD2, 6 bases. CDR1 and CDR2 from the germline V gene are MDHEN and SYDVKM. This CDR3 spans 15 amino acids. Trimming removed 5 bases at V and 8 bases at J, with 22 bases between. DNA for the CDR3: TGTGCCAGCAGTCCCTTTACCGGACTACGTAGGCAGCAGTACTTC. It specifies CASSPFTGLRRQQYF.

This clone was detected only a few times. The V gene is TRBV5-1, the J gene TRBJ2-5; D might be TRBD1 (6 bases). CDR1 is SGHRS, CDR2 YFSETQ, per germline. The V end was cut by 4 bases, the J end by 2 bases, with 15 bases between. The CDR3 sequence is 15 residues long. CDR3 in amino acids: CASSARTVLQETQYF. The DNA of the CDR3 is TGCGCCAGCAGCGCCCGGACAGTGTTGCAAGAGACCCAGTACTTC. Combining the CDR3 with reference TRBV5-1 and TRBJ2-5 gives the whole variable domain KAGVTQTPRYLIKTRGQQVTLSCSPISGHRSVSWYQQTPGQGLQFLFEYFSETQRNKGNFPGRFSGRQFSNSRSEMNVSTLELGDSALYLCASSARTVLQETQYFGPGTRLLVL.

This chain links TRBV14 with TRBJ2-1; 8 bases agree with TRBD1. Per germline, CDR1 SGHDN and CDR2 FVKESK. The CDR3 is 14 residues long. J lost 0 bases, V lost 6 bases, and 1 base had no gene match. The CDR3 loop reads CASRTGGSYNEQFF. CDR3 nucleotides: TGTGCCAGCAGAACAGGGGGCTCCTACAATGAGCAGTTCTTC.

This clone was seen only once. The chain has TRBV11-3 and TRBJ1-1; D perhaps matches TRBD1 (6 bases). CDR1 is SGHNT, CDR2 YENEEA, per germline. Deletions cut 3 bases from V and 0 bases from J, with 8 bases between. The CDR3 loop spans 14 amino acids. The CDR3 DNA is TGTGCCAGCAGCTTTACAGGGATGAACACTGAAGCTTTCTTT. This encodes CASSFTGMNTEAFF. The full variable domain, in which reference TRBV11-3 and TRBJ1-1 provide the parts outside the CDR3, is EAGVVQSPRYKIIEKKQPVAFWCNPISGHNTLYWYLQNLGQGPELLIRYENEEAVDDSQLPKDRFSAERLKGVDSTLKIQPAELGDSAVYLCASSFTGMNTEAFFGQGTRLTVV.

This chain connects TRBV14 to TRBJ2-7, with D hard to call. The CDR3 is 12 residues long. CDR1 SGHDN and CDR2 FVKESK come from the germline V gene. The V end lost 0 bases, the J end lost 3 bases, and 3 bases lay between the germline ends. The CDR3 protein is CASSQDLYEQYF. CDR3 in DNA: TGTGCCAGCAGCCAAGATCTCTACGAGCAGTACTTC.

The chain joins TRBV28 to TRBJ2-6; TRBD2 agrees at 9 bases. Germline CDR1 MDHEN, CDR2 SYDVKM. Trimming took 3 bases from V and 1 from J; bases not matched to a gene: 1. The CDR3 is 16 amino acids. The CDR3 bases are TGTGCCAGCAGTTTGCGGGGGGGGTCTGGGGCCAACGTCCTGACTTTC. It is translated as CASSLRGGSGANVLTF. Combining the CDR3 with reference TRBV28 and TRBJ2-6 gives the whole variable domain DVKVTQSSRYLVKRTGEKVFLECVQDMDHENMFWYRQDPGLGLRLIYFSYDVKMKEKGDIPEGYSVSREKKERFSLILESASTNQTSMYLCASSLRGGSGANVLTFGAGSRLTVL.

This clone was observed a few times. The chain has TRBV28 and TRBJ2-7, with D maybe TRBD1 (5 bases). Germline-derived CDR1 and CDR2 are MDHEN and SYDVKM. This CDR3 comprises 12 residues. Trimming took off 6 bases at V and 4 bases at J, with 10 bases between the two ends. The CDR3 region has the DNA TGTGCCAGCAGCCAGGGTTTTTACGAGCAGTACTTC. Protein: CASSQGFYEQYF.

This clone was seen a handful of times. The chain recombines TRBV9 with TRBJ2-7, with D possibly being TRBD2 (6 bases). The CDR3 covers 16 residues. V was cut by 0 bases and J by 0 bases, with 13 bases left in between. Germline values: CDR1 SGDLS, CDR2 YYNGEE. CDR3 sequence reads: CASSVGGGLSSYEQYF. The CDR3 nucleotides read TGTGCCAGCAGCGTAGGGGGAGGTCTGAGCTCCTACGAGCAGTACTTC.

This clone turned up a few times. The CDR3 coding sequence is TGCAGCGTTGGGTTGGGGACAGGGGGCGGCGAGCAGTACTTC. It codes for CSVGLGTGGGEQYF. V and J are TRBV29-1 and TRBJ2-7; 12 bases align to TRBD1. CDR1 SQVTM and CDR2 ANQGSEA come from the germline V gene. This CDR3 region has 14 residues. Trimming took 4 bases from V and 6 from J; bases not matched to a gene: 7.

V is TRBV13 and J is TRBJ2-4; 7 bases fit TRBD1. Germline V gene data show CDR1 as PRHDT and CDR2 as FYEKMQ (reference sequence). The CDR3 has 14 residues. V was pared by 2 bases and J by 6 bases, with 4 bases of the junction left unmatched. This CDR3 reads CASSLRTGRNIQYF. The CDR3 DNA is TGTGCCAGCAGCTTACGGACAGGTCGAAACATTCAGTACTTC.

This clone was counted only a few times. The V and J genes are TRBV2 and TRBJ1-3; D unresolved. The length of the CDR3 is 14 residues. V lost 5 bases, J lost 0 bases, and 8 bases lay in between. CDR1 SNHLY and CDR2 FYNNEI come from the germline V gene. CDR3 nucleotide sequence: TGTGCCAGCAGTTTCGGGAGCTCTGGAAACACCATATATTTT. Protein sequence: CASSFGSSGNTIYF.

The V call is TRBV10-2, the J call TRBJ1-2, with D possibly TRBD1 on 5 matching bases. Trimming shortened V by 6 bases and J by 4 bases, and 18 bases separated the two germline ends. The CDR3 loop spans 15 amino acids. The germline gives CDR1 WSHSY, CDR2 SAAADI. The chain's CDR3 is CASSDSVRVIYGYTF. The CDR3 DNA reads as TGCGCCAGCAGCGACAGTGTCAGGGTAATCTATGGCTACACCTTC.

V is TRBV6-1 and J is TRBJ2-2; 12 nucleotides align to TRBD1. The CDR3 is made up of 15 amino acids. V gave up 6 bases and J gave up 7 bases; unmatched junction bases: 6. From germline, CDR1 is MNHNS and CDR2 SASEGT. The CDR3 coding sequence is TGTGCCAGCAGGGGACAGGGGGCAATCAACGGGGAGCTGTTTTTT. Its protein is CASRGQGAINGELFF.

This clone showed up many times. The chain recombines TRBV2 with TRBJ2-3; TRBD2 matches at 7 bases. This CDR3 comprises 13 residues. Per the germline V gene, CDR1 is SNHLY and CDR2 is FYNNEI. V shed 8 bases and J 3 bases; nucleotides not matched to a gene: 5. Written as DNA, the CDR3 is TGTGCCAGCGAGGCGGGGGATACAGATACGCAGTATTTT. Residues: CASEAGDTDTQYF. Combining the CDR3 with reference TRBV2 and TRBJ2-3 gives the whole variable domain EPEVTQTPSHQVTQMGQEVILRCVPISNHLYFYWYRQILGQKVEFLVSFYNNEISEKSEIFDDQFSVERPDGSNFTLKIRSTKLEDSAMYFCASEAGDTDTQYFGPGTRLTVL.

J is TRBJ2-7 and V is TRBV5-6; 7 bases line up with TRBD2. The germline V gene has CDR1 SGHDT and CDR2 YYEEEE. The CDR3 extends over 16 amino acids. V trimming: 4 bases; J trimming: 4 bases; junction bases outside the gene matches: 14. CDR3: CASSREHSGPRYEQYF. CDR3 in DNA: TGTGCCAGCAGCAGAGAGCATAGCGGGCCCCGGTACGAGCAGTACTTC.

This clone was counted a few times. The chain recombines TRBV25-1 with TRBJ2-7, with D possibly matching TRBD2 (5 bases). V lost 2 bases and J lost 4, with 6 bases in between. Germline loops: CDR1 MGHDK, CDR2 SYGVNS. This CDR3 has 12 residues. CDR3: CASSERGYEQYF. CDR3 coding DNA: TGTGCCAGCAGTGAACGAGGGTACGAGCAGTACTTC.

This clone was seen a handful of times. The V gene is TRBV15, the J gene TRBJ1-1; no definite D call. Between the trimmed V and J ends, which lost 3 bases and 3 bases, there was a span of 5 bases. This CDR3 is 12 amino acids long. Germline values: CDR1 LNHNV, CDR2 YYDKDF (reference sequence). The CDR3 DNA reads as TGTGCCACCAGCAGTCGGGACACTGAAGCTTTCTTT. Translated: CATSSRDTEAFF.

In this sample, this clone turned up a few times. V usage is TRBV21-1 and J usage is TRBJ2-7; the D segment call TRBD2 is taken from the table without a DNA check. TRBV21-1 is a listed pseudogene. This CDR3 has 14 residues. In DNA form, the CDR3 reads TGTGCCAGCAGCCCCGGGACTCACTCCTACGAGCAGTACTTC. Protein: CASSPGTHSYEQYF.

This rearrangement joins TRBV6-1 to TRBJ1-4; the D gene is possibly TRBD1 (6 bases). This CDR3 has 14 amino acids. V dropped 3 bases and J dropped 4 bases, with 9 bases sitting between them. CDR1 and CDR2 (germline): MNHNS, SASEGT. In DNA form, the CDR3 reads TGTGCCAGCAGTGACGACAGGAATAATGAAAAACTGTTTTTT. Protein product: CASSDDRNNEKLFF.

The chain couples TRBV7-2 to TRBJ1-3; D is undetermined. This CDR3 region has 16 residues. CDR1 SGHTA and CDR2 FQGNSA come from the germline V gene. V lost 5 bases and J lost 8, with 22 bases in between. For the CDR3, the DNA is TGTGCCAGCAGCCCTCAGCCCGTGGACTCCGGGGACACCATATATTTT. Translated: CASSPQPVDSGDTIYF.